The rows below give T cell receptor beta chains drawn from one sample of a study of cytomegalovirus exposure and HLA in healthy donors. The data were produced by immunoSEQ multiplex PCR, yet TCRdb's version contains in-frame clones alone and is incomplete. This table holds some 150,000 clones, 75% to 90% found once. The source material was PBMCs. The receptors were sampled from a woman aged 25 to 39 in good health and CMV-seronegative. Both conserved end residues are part of each CDR3. A D gene is named only where the DNA matches it firmly. Only part of the rows carry a size: once, few, many, or a class if the clone is expanded.

TRBV21-1	NA	few	TRBJ1-1	CASSVTGTGSAFF	TGTGCCAGCAGCGTTACCGGGACAGGGAGTGCTTTCTTT
TRBV4-1	TRBD2	NA	TRBJ2-4	CASSQGRTSGRAKNIQYF	TGCGCCAGCAGCCAAGGGAGGACTAGCGGGAGGGCCAAAAACATTCAGTACTTC
TRBV7-6	NA	NA	TRBJ1-4	CASSLTGGREKLFF	TGTGCCAGCAGCTTAACCGGGGGTAGAGAAAAACTGTTTTTT
TRBV6-6	NA	NA	TRBJ1-2	CASSYNRDYTF	TGTGCCAGCAGTTACAACAGGGATTACACCTTC
TRBV7-3	NA	NA	TRBJ1-2	CASSAKGAGDYGYTF	TGTGCCAGCAGCGCCAAGGGAGCTGGGGACTATGGCTACACCTTC
TRBV2	TRBD2	NA	TRBJ2-1	CASSKAGQGLAGVNEQFF	TGTGCCAGCAGCAAAGCGGGGCAGGGACTAGCGGGTGTAAATGAGCAGTTCTTC
TRBV5-4	NA	once	TRBJ2-7	CASRPDRTAYEQYF	TGTGCCAGCAGGCCAGACAGGACAGCCTACGAGCAGTACTTC
TRBV4-1	NA	NA	TRBJ2-7	CASSQDLDRGGYEQYF	TGCGCCAGCAGCCAGGATCTTGATAGGGGGGGGTACGAGCAGTACTTC
TRBV7-9	NA	NA	TRBJ1-1	CASSPRGGGYTPRGTEAFF	TGTGCCAGCAGCCCTAGGGGGGGAGGGTATACCCCGCGGGGCACTGAAGCTTTCTTT
TRBV2	NA	NA	TRBJ1-1	CASSLAMNTEAFF	TGTGCCAGCAGTTTAGCTATGAACACTGAAGCTTTCTTT
TRBV2	NA	NA	TRBJ1-1	CASSPLMNTEAFF	TGTGCCAGCAGTCCTTTAATGAACACTGAAGCTTTCTTT
TRBV9	TRBD2	NA	TRBJ2-3	CASSVGGRDLAATDTQYF	TGTGCCAGCAGCGTAGGGGGCAGGGATCTAGCGGCCACAGATACGCAGTATTTT
TRBV21-1	NA	NA	TRBJ1-2	CARTSETNYGYTF	TGTGCCAGGACAAGTGAAACTAACTATGGCTACACCTTC
TRBV30	NA	NA	TRBJ1-2	CACDPGDYGYTF	TGTGCCTGTGATCCGGGGGATTATGGCTACACCTTC
TRBV11-2	TRBD1	once	TRBJ2-1	CASRQTGVAEQFF	TGTGCCAGCAGACAGACAGGGGTGGCTGAGCAGTTCTTC
TRBV9	TRBD2	once	TRBJ2-1	CASSPAGSGSLEQFF	TGTGCCAGCAGCCCCGCGGGAAGCGGGAGCTTGGAGCAGTTCTTC
TRBV28	TRBD1	NA	TRBJ2-1	CASSIGGQVRNEQFF	TGTGCCAGCTCTATAGGGGGACAGGTACGCAATGAGCAGTTCTTC
TRBV9	NA	NA	TRBJ1-1	CASRALAGTEAFF	TGTGCCAGCAGAGCCCTCGCCGGGACTGAAGCTTTCTTT
TRBV7-6	TRBD1	NA	TRBJ2-2	CASSPTGGVGTGELFF	TGTGCCAGCAGTCCTACAGGGGGCGTTGGCACCGGGGAGCTGTTTTTT
TRBV6-1	TRBD1	NA	TRBJ1-5	CASSGQGYQPQHF	TGTGCCAGCAGTGGACAGGGCTATCAGCCCCAGCATTTT
TRBV19	NA	NA	TRBJ2-3	CASSRTPVSTDTQYF	TGTGCCTCCTCTCGGACACCCGTTAGCACAGATACGCAGTATTTT
TRBV7-2	NA	NA	TRBJ1-1	CASRGLQGNTEAFF	TGTGCCAGCAGGGGCTTGCAGGGGAACACTGAAGCTTTCTTT
TRBV7-9	TRBD2	NA	TRBJ2-7	CASSSLTSGFYEQYF	TGTGCCAGCAGCTCCTTAACTAGCGGCTTCTACGAGCAGTACTTC
TRBV2	NA	NA	TRBJ1-1	CASTRRQLRVGNTEAFF	TGTGCCAGCACCCGACGACAGTTGAGAGTGGGGAACACTGAAGCTTTCTTT
TRBV30	NA	many	TRBJ2-1	CAWSSGLATYNEQFF	TGTGCCTGGAGCAGCGGGCTAGCGACCTACAATGAGCAGTTCTTC
TRBV5-1	TRBD1	NA	TRBJ2-2	CASSRGTGGITGELFF	TGCGCCAGCTCCCGGGGGACAGGGGGCATCACCGGGGAGCTGTTTTTT
TRBV4-1	TRBD2	once	TRBJ2-1	CASSPGTSPSYNEQFF	TGCGCCAGCAGCCCAGGGACTAGTCCTTCCTACAATGAGCAGTTCTTC
TRBV15	TRBD2	NA	TRBJ2-5	CATSRDGELAKEQYF	TGTGCCACCAGCAGAGATGGGGAACTAGCGAAAGAGCAGTACTTC
TRBV30	TRBD1	NA	TRBJ1-5	CAWSDRGGQPQHF	TGTGCCTGGAGCGACAGGGGAGGACAGCCCCAGCATTTT
TRBV4-1	TRBD2	few	TRBJ2-2	CASSQWTSGNTGELFF	TGCGCCAGCAGCCAATGGACTAGCGGTAACACCGGGGAGCTGTTTTTT
TRBV4-1	NA	NA	TRBJ2-3	CASSQGSGYTDTQYF	TGCGCCAGCAGCCAAGGTAGCGGATACACAGATACGCAGTATTTT
TRBV10-3	TRBD1	NA	TRBJ2-7	CAISESNGQDSYEQYF	TGTGCCATCAGTGAGTCAAATGGACAGGACTCCTACGAGCAGTACTTC
TRBV4-1	NA	NA	TRBJ1-2	CASSQVDLVGLNYGYTF	TGCGCCAGCAGCCAAGTGGACCTGGTGGGGCTTAACTATGGCTACACCTTC
TRBV5-1	TRBD2	NA	TRBJ2-7	CASGPLERGSYEQYF	TGCGCCAGCGGCCCCCTGGAGCGGGGCTCCTACGAGCAGTACTTC